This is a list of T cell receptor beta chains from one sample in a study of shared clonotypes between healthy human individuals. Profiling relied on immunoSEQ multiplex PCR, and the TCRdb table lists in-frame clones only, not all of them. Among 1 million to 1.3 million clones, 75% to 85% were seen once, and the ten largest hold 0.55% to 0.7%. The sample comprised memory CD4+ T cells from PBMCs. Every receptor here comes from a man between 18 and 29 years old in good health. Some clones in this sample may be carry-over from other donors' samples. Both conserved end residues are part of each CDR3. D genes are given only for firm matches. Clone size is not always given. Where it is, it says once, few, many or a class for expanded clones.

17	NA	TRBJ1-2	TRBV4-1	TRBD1	TGCGCCAGCAGCCAAGATGACAGGGGAGGCATGAGTGGCGGCTACACCTTC	CASSQDDRGGMSGGYTF
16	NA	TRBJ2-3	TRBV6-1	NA	TGTGCCAGCAGTGAAGTTGACTCGACTAGCACAGATACGCAGTATTTT	CASSEVDSTSTDTQYF
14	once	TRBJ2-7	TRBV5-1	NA	TGCGCCAGCAGCTTCGCCGGGCCCGGGAGAGAGCAGTACTTC	CASSFAGPGREQYF
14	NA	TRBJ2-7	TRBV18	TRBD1	TGTGCCAGCTCGAGCGGACAGGGGGCGGGAGAGCAGTACTTC	CASSSGQGAGEQYF
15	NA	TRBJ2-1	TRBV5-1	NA	TGCGCCAGCAGCTTGGGGTTGGCAACATACAATGAGCAGTTCTTC	CASSLGLATYNEQFF
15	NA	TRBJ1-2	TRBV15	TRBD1	TGTGCCACCAGCAGAAAGGACAGGACCGACTATGGCTACACCTTC	CATSRKDRTDYGYTF
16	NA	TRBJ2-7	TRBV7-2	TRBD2	TGTGCCAGCAGCCGAGGGACTAGCGGGAGTACCTACGAGCAGTACTTC	CASSRGTSGSTYEQYF
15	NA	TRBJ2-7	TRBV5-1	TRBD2	TGCGCCAGCAGCCCGACTAGCGGGGCCCCCTACGAGCAGTACTTC	CASSPTSGAPYEQYF
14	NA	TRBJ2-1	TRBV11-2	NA	TGTGCCAGCAGCTCCGACAGGTGGGGCAATGAGCAGTTCTTC	CASSSDRWGNEQFF
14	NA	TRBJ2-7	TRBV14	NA	TGTGCCAGCAGCCAAGTCTGGACAGCATACGAGCAGTACTTC	CASSQVWTAYEQYF
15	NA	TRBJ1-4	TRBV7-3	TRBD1	TGTGCCAGCAGCTTAACGCCGGGACAGGGGGAAAAACTGTTTTTT	CASSLTPGQGEKLFF
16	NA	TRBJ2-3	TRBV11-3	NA	TGTGCCAGCAGCCCGTCTCGGGCCCGGCCGGGAGATACGCAGTATTTT	CASSPSRARPGDTQYF
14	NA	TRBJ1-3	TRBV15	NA	TGTGCCACCAGCGGGGATCTGGGAGGAAACACCATATATTTT	CATSGDLGGNTIYF
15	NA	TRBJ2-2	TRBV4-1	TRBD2	TGCGCCAGCACCCCGGGACTAGCGTTAATCGGGGAGCTGTTTTTT	CASTPGLALIGELFF
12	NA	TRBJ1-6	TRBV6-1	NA	TGTGCCAGCAGTGAAAATAATTCACCCCTCCACTTT	CASSENNSPLHF
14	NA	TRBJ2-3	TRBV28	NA	TGTGCCAGCAACCGGGACTCAAACACAGATACGCAGTATTTT	CASNRDSNTDTQYF
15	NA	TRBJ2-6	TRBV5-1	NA	TGCGCCAGCAGCTTCAGGATGACTGGGGCCAACGTCCTGACTTTC	CASSFRMTGANVLTF
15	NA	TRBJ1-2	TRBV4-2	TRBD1	TGTGCCAGCAGCCAATCCGGGACAGATAACTATGGCTACACCTTC	CASSQSGTDNYGYTF
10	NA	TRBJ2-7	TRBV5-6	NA	TGTGCCAGCAGCTCGGGCGAGCAGTACTTC	CASSSGEQYF
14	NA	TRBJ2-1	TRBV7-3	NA	TGTGCCAGCAGCCCGCGGGACTCATACAATGAGCAGTTCTTC	CASSPRDSYNEQFF
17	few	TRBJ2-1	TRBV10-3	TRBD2	TGTGCCATCAGAGGACTAGCGGGAGGGCCGGCCTACAATGAGCAGTTCTTC	CAIRGLAGGPAYNEQFF
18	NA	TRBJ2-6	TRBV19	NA	TGTGCCAGTAGTACGCACAATCGGGTCCTCTCTGGGGCCAACGTCCTGACTTTC	CASSTHNRVLSGANVLTF
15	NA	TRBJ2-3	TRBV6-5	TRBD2	TGTGCCAGCAGCCTACTAGCGGGAGGTACTTATACGCAGTATTTT	CASSLLAGGTYTQYF